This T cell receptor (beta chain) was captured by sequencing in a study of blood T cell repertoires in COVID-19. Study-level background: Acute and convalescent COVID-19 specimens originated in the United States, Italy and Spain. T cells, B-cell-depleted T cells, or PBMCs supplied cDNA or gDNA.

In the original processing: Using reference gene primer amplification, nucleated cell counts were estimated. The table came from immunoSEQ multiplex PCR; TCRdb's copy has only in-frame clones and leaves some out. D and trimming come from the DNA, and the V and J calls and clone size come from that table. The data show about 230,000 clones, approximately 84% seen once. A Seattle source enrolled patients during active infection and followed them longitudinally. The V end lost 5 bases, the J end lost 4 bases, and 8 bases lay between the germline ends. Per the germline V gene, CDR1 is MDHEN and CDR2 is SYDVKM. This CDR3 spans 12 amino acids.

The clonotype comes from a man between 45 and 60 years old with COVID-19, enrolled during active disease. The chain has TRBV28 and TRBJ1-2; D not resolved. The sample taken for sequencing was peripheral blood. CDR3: CASSRQSYGYTF. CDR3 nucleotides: TGTGCCAGCAGTCGCCAGTCCTATGGCTACACCTTC.